This is a list of T cell receptor beta chains from one sample in a study of metastatic and nonmetastatic thyroid tumors. TCRdb ran MiXCR on the PCR reads. The sample records about 19,000 clones, over 20% being singletons. The sample taken for sequencing was tumor tissue. Every receptor here comes from a male donor with papillary thyroid cancer or a benign thyroid nodule (not recorded which). Some clones in this sample may be carry-over from other donors' samples. Both conserved end residues are trimmed from each CDR3.

V gene: TRBV28; J gene: TRBJ2-1; CDR3 protein: ASSLLMSQEEQF
V gene: TRBV24-1; J gene: TRBJ2-1; CDR3 protein: ATSERDSFSYNEQF
V gene: TRBV7-9; J gene: TRBJ1-2; CDR3 protein: ASSARGSYGYT
V gene: TRBV6-4; J gene: TRBJ2-2; CDR3 protein: ASRGGRNTGELF
V gene: TRBV10-3; J gene: TRBJ2-1; CDR3 protein: AISESTGLASYNEQF
V gene: TRBV3-1; J gene: TRBJ1-1; CDR3 protein: ASSQVRNTEAF
V gene: TRBV12-3/TRBV12-4; J gene: TRBJ2-7; CDR3 protein: ASSPGQGAEQY
V gene: TRBV20-1; J gene: TRBJ2-2; CDR3 protein: SARAPGRVPGELF
V gene: TRBV6-1; J gene: TRBJ1-6; CDR3 protein: ASHWVYNSPLH
V gene: TRBV7-6; J gene: TRBJ2-5; CDR3 protein: ASSLVAGGWGETQY
V gene: TRBV30; J gene: TRBJ1-5; CDR3 protein: AWSVPNRGSQPQH
V gene: TRBV9; J gene: TRBJ2-7; CDR3 protein: ASSVGPSGSYEQY
V gene: TRBV6-2/TRBV6-3; J gene: TRBJ2-5; CDR3 protein: ASRGETQY
V gene: TRBV20-1; J gene: TRBJ2-7; CDR3 protein: SAGFGGEQY
V gene: TRBV6-2/TRBV6-3; J gene: TRBJ2-3; CDR3 protein: ASSLSGRGTDTQY
V gene: TRBV6-2/TRBV6-3; J gene: TRBJ1-2; CDR3 protein: ASKTEGLGYT
V gene: TRBV27; J gene: TRBJ1-2; CDR3 protein: ASRHGGGAYT
V gene: TRBV19; J gene: TRBJ2-4; CDR3 protein: ASSISGSRRDQY
V gene: TRBV9; J gene: TRBJ2-7; CDR3 protein: ASSLMGRSYEQY
V gene: TRBV6-1; J gene: TRBJ1-2; CDR3 protein: ASRRRDKNYGYT
V gene: TRBV15; J gene: TRBJ2-5; CDR3 protein: ATSRKGTGEEAQY
V gene: TRBV11-3; J gene: TRBJ2-7; CDR3 protein: ASSSDRAHEQY
V gene: TRBV5-6; J gene: TRBJ1-1; CDR3 protein: ASSIPGQGNTEAF
V gene: TRBV3-1; J gene: TRBJ2-1; CDR3 protein: ASSQAGNNEQF
V gene: TRBV28; J gene: TRBJ2-3; CDR3 protein: ASSPSPGRDGDTQY
V gene: TRBV28; J gene: TRBJ1-4; CDR3 protein: ASSLPGNANEKLV
V gene: TRBV28; J gene: TRBJ2-3; CDR3 protein: ATSTDVLTGRTDTQY
V gene: TRBV27; J gene: TRBJ1-4; CDR3 protein: TSSLSGGTGLTNEKLF
V gene: TRBV29-1; J gene: TRBJ2-3; CDR3 protein: SVGIPAGFRTDTQY
V gene: TRBV6-4; J gene: TRBJ2-1; CDR3 protein: ASSDHPRVRGLTTHNEQF
V gene: TRBV11-3; J gene: TRBJ2-7; CDR3 protein: ASSLRGGSYEQY
V gene: TRBV6-1; J gene: TRBJ2-2; CDR3 protein: ASNRGQVGELF
V gene: TRBV28; J gene: TRBJ2-7; CDR3 protein: ASSLSRDLFQQY
V gene: TRBV2; J gene: TRBJ1-2; CDR3 protein: ASSGQGGGGYT
V gene: TRBV6-1; J gene: TRBJ1-2; CDR3 protein: ASSRGLLYGYT
V gene: TRBV30; J gene: TRBJ2-7; CDR3 protein: AWSVGRVYEHY
V gene: TRBV29-1; J gene: TRBJ1-1; CDR3 protein: SVAYVGVRAGDTEAF
V gene: TRBV4-2; J gene: TRBJ2-3; CDR3 protein: ASSHGSGSDTQY
V gene: TRBV28; J gene: TRBJ1-6; CDR3 protein: ASSLTGTGGKPLH
V gene: TRBV28; J gene: TRBJ1-2; CDR3 protein: ASIRGGYRYT
V gene: TRBV9; J gene: TRBJ2-4; CDR3 protein: ASSARLQGSSAKNIQY
V gene: TRBV6-1; J gene: TRBJ2-7; CDR3 protein: ANLSIREQN
V gene: TRBV10-3; J gene: TRBJ1-2; CDR3 protein: AISGESGQNYGYT
V gene: TRBV12-3/TRBV12-4; J gene: TRBJ2-7; CDR3 protein: ASSLKYEQY
V gene: TRBV4-1; J gene: TRBJ2-5; CDR3 protein: ASSLGQGETQY
V gene: TRBV25-1; J gene: TRBJ2-2; CDR3 protein: ASSEWKPGGRELF